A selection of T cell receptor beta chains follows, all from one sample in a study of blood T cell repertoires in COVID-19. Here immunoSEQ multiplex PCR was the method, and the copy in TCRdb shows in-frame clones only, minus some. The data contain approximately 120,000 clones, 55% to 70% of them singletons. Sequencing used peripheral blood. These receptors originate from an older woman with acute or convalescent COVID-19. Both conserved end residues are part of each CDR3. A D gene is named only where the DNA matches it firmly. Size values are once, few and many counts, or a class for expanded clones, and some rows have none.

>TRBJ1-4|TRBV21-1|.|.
CASSLSSYNEKLFF
TGTGCCAGCAGCCTATCCTCCTATAATGAAAAACTGTTTTTT
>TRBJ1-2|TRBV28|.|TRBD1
CASSRTGVTDGYTF
TGTGCCAGCAGCAGGACAGGGGTCACAGATGGCTACACCTTC
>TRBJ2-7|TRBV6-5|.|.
CASTDGSGSSYEQYF
TGTGCCAGCACCGACGGGAGCGGAAGCTCCTACGAGCAGTACTTC
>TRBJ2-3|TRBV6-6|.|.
CASSPSSGFTDTQYF
TGTGCCAGCAGTCCGTCGTCGGGTTTCACAGATACGCAGTATTTT
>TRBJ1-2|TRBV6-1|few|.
CASSETLGARNGYTF
TGTGCCAGCAGTGAGACGCTGGGGGCTCGCAATGGCTACACCTTC
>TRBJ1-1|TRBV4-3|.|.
CASSQDLQGRTEAFF
TGCGCCAGCAGCCAAGATCTCCAAGGGAGGACTGAAGCTTTCTTT
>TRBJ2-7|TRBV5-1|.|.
CASSPTMEGRYEQYF
TGCGCCAGCAGCCCAACGATGGAGGGTCGGTACGAGCAGTACTTC
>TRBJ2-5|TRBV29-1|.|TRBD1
CSVGRGRETQYF
TGCAGCGTTGGAAGGGGGCGCGAGACCCAGTACTTC
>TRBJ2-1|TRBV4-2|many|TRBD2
CASSLTSGTSSYNEQFF
TGTGCCAGCAGCCTAACTTCCGGGACTAGCTCCTACAATGAGCAGTTCTTC
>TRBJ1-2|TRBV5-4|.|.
CASSLVGLGESNYGYTF
TGTGCCAGCAGCTTGGTCGGGTTAGGCGAGTCTAACTATGGCTACACCTTC
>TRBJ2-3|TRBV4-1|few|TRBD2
CASSQDLAGSGADTQYF
TGCGCCAGCAGCCAAGATCTAGCGGGAAGCGGGGCAGATACGCAGTATTTT
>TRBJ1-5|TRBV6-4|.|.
CASSVVAGNQPQHF
TGTGCCAGCAGTGTGGTGGCAGGGAATCAGCCCCAGCATTTT
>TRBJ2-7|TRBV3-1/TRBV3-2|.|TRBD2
CASSQYLEGGWKYEQYF
TGTGCCAGCAGCCAATATCTGGAGGGAGGGTGGAAGTACGAGCAGTACTTC
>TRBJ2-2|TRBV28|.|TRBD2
CASSPFTSGRAGELFF
TGTGCCAGCAGTCCTTTCACTAGCGGGAGGGCCGGGGAGCTGTTTTTT
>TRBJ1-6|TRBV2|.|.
CASSDPRSGSPLHF
TGTGCCAGCAGTGACCCCCGGTCAGGATCACCCCTCCACTTT
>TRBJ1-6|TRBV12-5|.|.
CASGPNNSPLHF
TGTGCTAGTGGTCCCAATAATTCACCCCTCCACTTT
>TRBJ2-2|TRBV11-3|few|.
CASSFGSRPGELFF
TGTGCCAGCAGCTTTGGATCGAGGCCCGGGGAGCTGTTTTTT
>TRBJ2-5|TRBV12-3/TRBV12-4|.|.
CASSFRGGETQYF
TGTGCCAGCAGTTTCAGGGGTGGAGAGACCCAGTACTTC
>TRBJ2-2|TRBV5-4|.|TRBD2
CASRLWGGTGELFF
TGTGCCAGCAGGCTTTGGGGGGGCACCGGGGAGCTGTTTTTT
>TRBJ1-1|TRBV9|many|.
CASSVEAGGTEAFF
TGTGCCAGCAGCGTCGAGGCGGGCGGCACTGAAGCTTTCTTT
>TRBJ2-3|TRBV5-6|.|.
CASSLGAGNTDTQYF
TGTGCCAGCAGCTTGGGGGCAGGGAACACAGATACGCAGTATTTT
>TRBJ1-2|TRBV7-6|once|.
CASSLEEGPNYGYTF
TGTGCCAGCAGCTTAGAGGAGGGTCCCAACTATGGCTACACCTTC
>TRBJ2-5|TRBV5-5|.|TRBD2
CASSLAPSGGEETQYF
TGTGCCAGCAGCTTGGCCCCTAGCGGGGGGGAAGAGACCCAGTACTTC
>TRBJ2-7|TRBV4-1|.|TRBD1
CASSPRTRDRGYEQYF
TGCGCCAGCAGCCCCCGGACCCGGGACAGAGGCTACGAGCAGTACTTC
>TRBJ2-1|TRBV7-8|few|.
CASSLGLAQNEQFF
TGTGCCAGCAGCTTAGGTCTAGCCCAGAATGAGCAGTTCTTC
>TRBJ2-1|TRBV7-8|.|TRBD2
CASSLERTSGYNEQFF
TGTGCCAGCAGCTTAGAGCGGACTAGCGGCTACAATGAGCAGTTCTTC
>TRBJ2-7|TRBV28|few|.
CASSLFSGAGAYEQYF
TGTGCCAGCAGTTTATTTTCTGGGGCAGGGGCCTACGAGCAGTACTTC
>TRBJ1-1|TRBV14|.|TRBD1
CASSRRAGGRDTEAFF
TGTGCCAGCAGCCGTAGGGCAGGGGGGAGAGACACTGAAGCTTTCTTT
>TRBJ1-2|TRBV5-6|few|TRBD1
CASSSTGAYGYTF
TGTGCCAGCAGCTCGACAGGGGCCTATGGCTACACCTTC
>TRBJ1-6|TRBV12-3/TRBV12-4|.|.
CASSLSRSPLHF
TGTGCCAGCAGTTTATCCCGTTCACCCCTCCACTTT
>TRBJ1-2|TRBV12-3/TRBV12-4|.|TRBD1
CASSRDRLYGYTF
TGTGCCAGCAGTCGGGACAGGCTGTATGGCTACACCTTC
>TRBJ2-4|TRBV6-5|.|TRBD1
CASETGNIQYF
TGTGCCAGCGAGACAGGGAACATTCAGTACTTC
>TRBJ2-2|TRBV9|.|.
CASSVGLGTFNTGELFF
TGTGCCAGCAGCGTAGGTCTCGGGACATTTAACACCGGGGAGCTGTTTTTT
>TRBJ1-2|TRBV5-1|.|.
CASSLSGGNYGYTF
TGCGCCAGCAGCTTGTCCGGCGGGAACTATGGCTACACCTTC
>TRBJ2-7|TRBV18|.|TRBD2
CASSPLAGEVEQYF
TGTGCCAGCTCACCATTAGCGGGGGAGGTCGAGCAGTACTTC
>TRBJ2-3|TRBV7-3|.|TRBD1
CASSRQGQSTDTQYF
TGTGCCAGCAGCAGACAGGGCCAAAGCACAGATACGCAGTATTTT
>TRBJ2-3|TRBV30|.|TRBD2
CAWSVLTSGSTDTQYF
TGTGCCTGGAGTGTATTGACTAGCGGTAGCACAGATACGCAGTATTTT
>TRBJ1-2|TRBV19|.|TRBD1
CASSIHRGGNYGYTF
TGTGCCAGTAGTATCCACAGGGGCGGTAACTATGGCTACACCTTC
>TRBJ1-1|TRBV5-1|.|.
CASSLEQFTEAFF
TGCGCCAGCAGCTTGGAACAGTTCACTGAAGCTTTCTTT
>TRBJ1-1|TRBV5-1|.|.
CASSLTGQNTEAFF
TGCGCCAGCAGCTTGACAGGACAGAACACTGAAGCTTTCTTT
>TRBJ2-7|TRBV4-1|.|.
CASSQAGENHEQYF
TGCGCCAGCAGCCAAGCGGGAGAGAACCACGAGCAGTACTTC
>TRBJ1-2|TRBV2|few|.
CASRVSVGYTF
TGTGCCAGCAGAGTTTCAGTTGGCTACACCTTC
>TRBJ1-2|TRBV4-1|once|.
CASSYNSGGGYGYTF
TGCGCCAGCAGCTATAACAGCGGAGGTGGCTATGGCTACACCTTC